The 30 T cell receptor beta chains presented below share a single source sample, sequenced in a study of OX40 agonist ivuxolimab in advanced cancers. This table comes from immunoSEQ multiplex PCR, and its TCRdb copy is limited to in-frame clones, with some not included. This table holds around 100,000 clones, 89% found once. The starting material was CD4+ or CD8+ T cells sorted from blood, obtained in a trial of the OX40 agonist ivuxolimab. Receptors originate from an adult with an advanced solid tumor such as melanoma, head and neck, liver or kidney cancer.

The rearrangement uses TRBV5-4 and TRBJ2-1, with 8 bases that match TRBD1. Germline V gene data show CDR1 as SGHNT and CDR2 as YYREEE (reference sequence). CDR3 length equals 16 residues. J lost 7 bases, V lost 4 bases, and 13 bases had no gene match. CDR3 nucleotides: TGTGCCAGCAGCCGTTCCGGGACAGGCCGCATGAATGAGCAGTTCTTC. This encodes CASSRSGTGRMNEQFF.

This rearrangement joins TRBV6-1 to TRBJ2-1, with TRBD1 identical over 9 bases. The ends lost 10 bases at V and 6 bases at J; junction bases unmatched: 13. In germline, CDR1 is MNHNS, CDR2 SASEGT. CDR3 length equals 15 residues. DNA for the CDR3: TGTGCCACTCAACTCCGGGACAGGGATTTCAATGAGCAGTTCTTC. Protein sequence: CATQLRDRDFNEQFF.

V and J are TRBV4-1 and TRBJ1-1, with 9 bases that match TRBD1. The CDR3 has 16 amino acids. Germline values: CDR1 MGHRA, CDR2 YSYEKL. The J segment lost 0 bases and the V segment lost 6 bases, leaving 8 bases of the junction unmatched. The CDR3 nucleotides are TGCGCCAGCAGGAAGGGGACAGGGAGGTTGAACACTGAAGCTTTCTTT. This translates into CASRKGTGRLNTEAFF.

The chain carries TRBV19 and TRBJ1-4, with 7 bases identical to TRBD1. The J segment lost 9 bases and the V segment lost 5 bases, leaving 12 bases of the junction unmatched. Germline V gene sequence: CDR1 LNHDA, CDR2 SQIVND (reference sequence). The CDR3 covers 15 residues. In nucleotides, the CDR3 is TGTGCCAGTAGTGCCGTCACAGGGGCTCTGAAAAAACTGTTTTTT. Translating it yields CASSAVTGALKKLFF.

As regards this clone: The junction shows a germline mismatch at one end, possibly a read error. CDR3 region: CASGFNKQFF. The CDR3 region has the DNA TGTGCCAGCGGGTTCAATAAGCAGTTCTTC. The chain has TRBV6-1 and TRBJ2-1; D not certain. This CDR3 has 10 residues. Germline assignment: CDR1 MNHNS and CDR2 SASEGT.

The genes are TRBV27 and TRBJ2-7; 8 bases are shared with TRBD1. The germline CDR1 and CDR2 sequences are MNHEY and SMNVEV (reference sequence). This CDR3 spans 14 amino acids. Trimming removed 4 bases from V and 4 bases from J; junction bases left unmatched: 6. CDR3 sequence: CASSYGDRPYEQYF. The CDR3 DNA reads as TGTGCCAGCAGTTATGGGGACAGGCCTTACGAGCAGTACTTC.

This clone was observed a handful of times. The rearrangement links TRBV30 to TRBJ1-6, with TRBD1 as a possible D gene (5 bases). The CDR3 extends over 15 amino acids. V was pared by 2 bases and J by 9 bases, with 17 bases between. The germline gives CDR1 GTSNPN, CDR2 SVGIG (reference sequence). The CDR3: CAWSQSRGTGSPLHF. The CDR3 nucleotides read TGTGCCTGGAGTCAATCACGGGGGACGGGTTCACCCCTCCACTTT.

The chain combines TRBV27 with TRBJ1-5, with a tentative D call TRBD1 (6 bases). The CDR3 spans 15 residues. Germline-derived CDR1 and CDR2 are MNHEY and SMNVEV (reference sequence). V was trimmed by 5 bases and J by 6 bases, leaving 17 bases between them. In nucleotides, the CDR3 is TGTGCCAGCAGTCCGCGGCGGGGGGGCGGTCAGCCCCAGCATTTT. Residues: CASSPRRGGGQPQHF.

This clone was counted once. V is TRBV5-1 and J is TRBJ1-6; possibly TRBD1 for D (5 bases). V was shortened by 3 bases and J by 0 bases, with 16 bases between the two germline ends. CDR3 length: 18 residues. CDR1 and CDR2 (germline): SGHRS, YFSETQ. This CDR3 reads CASSSPGAKNSYNSPLHF. CDR3 coding DNA: TGCGCCAGCAGCTCTCCCGGGGCCAAAAACTCCTATAATTCACCCCTCCACTTT.

J is TRBJ2-1 and V is TRBV6-5; TRBD2 agrees at 11 bases. Germline values: CDR1 MNHEY, CDR2 SVGAGI. There are 15 residues in the CDR3. V trimming: 6 bases; J trimming: 8 bases; junction bases outside the gene matches: 9. CDR3: CASSRTLAGAYEQFF. CDR3 sequence (DNA): TGTGCCAGCAGCCGTACACTAGCGGGAGCTTATGAGCAGTTCTTC.

The chain uses TRBV30 and TRBJ1-5; no reliable D call. In germline, CDR1 is GTSNPN, CDR2 SVGIG (reference sequence). The CDR3 extends over 12 amino acids. Trimming removed 2 bases at V and 7 bases at J, with 9 bases between. The CDR3, as DNA: TGTGCCTGGAGTCGGGTTGGGCAGCCCCAGCATTTT. Amino acids: CAWSRVGQPQHF.

The rearrangement links TRBV18 to TRBJ1-5; 7 nucleotides agree with TRBD1. V trimming: 2 bases; J trimming: 2 bases; junction bases outside the gene matches: 0. CDR1 is KGHSH and CDR2 is LQKENI in the germline V gene. The CDR3 runs to 14 residues. Here the CDR3 DNA reads TGTGCCAGCTCACCAGGGACAGGCAATCAGCCCCAGCATTTT. Protein: CASSPGTGNQPQHF.

In its sample, this clone was seen once. CDR3 nucleotides: TGCGCCAGCAGACAGGGTAGCGGGGAGCTGTTTTTT. This codes for CASRQGSGELFF. The chain uses TRBV10-1 and TRBJ2-2; a weak D match, TRBD1 (6 bases). This CDR3 spans 12 amino acids. The V gene lost 6 bases and the J gene lost 7 bases, with 9 bases spanning the gap. Germline V gene sequence: CDR1 WNHNN, CDR2 SYGVQD (reference sequence).

CDR3 in DNA: TGTGCCTGGGGCGGGTTCACTGAAGCTTTCTTT. Its translation is CAWGGFTEAFF. The chain recombines TRBV30 with TRBJ1-1; D is unresolved. Germline V CDR1 and CDR2: GTSNPN, SVGIG (reference sequence). V lost 5 bases and J lost 4, with 8 bases in between. CDR3 length: 11 amino acids.

The rearrangement uses TRBV30 and TRBJ1-5; possibly TRBD1 for D (6 bases). This CDR3 comprises 17 residues. V shed 1 base and J shed 1 base, with 17 bases lying between them. CDR1 and CDR2 (germline): GTSNPN, SVGIG (reference sequence). The CDR3 sequence is CAWSAARGPPSNQPQHF. The CDR3 nucleotides are TGTGCCTGGAGTGCAGCCAGGGGTCCCCCCAGCAATCAGCCCCAGCATTTT. The full variable domain, in which reference TRBV30 and TRBJ1-5 provide the parts outside the CDR3, is SQTIHQWPATLVQPVGSPLSLECTVEGTSNPNLYWYRQAAGRGLQLLFYSVGIGQISSEVPQNLSASRPQDRQFILSSKKLLLSDSGFYLCAWSAARGPPSNQPQHFGDGTRLSIL.

The genes are TRBV5-1 and TRBJ1-1; D might be TRBD1 (6 bases). Germline assignment: CDR1 SGHRS and CDR2 YFSETQ. The CDR3 contains 16 residues. V shed 1 base and J shed 2 bases, with 15 bases lying between them. CDR3 bases: TGCGCCAGCAGCTTGAGGACTCAGGGGCGTAACACTGAAGCTTTCTTT. Protein product: CASSLRTQGRNTEAFF.

The CDR3 region is CAWSPQTGMYGEQFF. The CDR3 DNA reads TGTGCCTGGAGTCCACAGACAGGGATGTACGGTGAGCAGTTCTTC. This sequence joins TRBV30 and TRBJ2-1, with TRBD1 matching 7 bases. The length of the CDR3 is 15 residues. Trimming took 2 bases from V and 9 from J; bases not matched to a gene: 13. Germline loops: CDR1 GTSNPN, CDR2 SVGIG (reference sequence).

The chain links TRBV6-5 to TRBJ2-1, with 7 bases aligning to TRBD2. This CDR3 has 14 residues. Trimming cost V 5 bases and J 7 bases; bases outside gene matches: 8. Germline-derived CDR1 and CDR2 are MNHEY and SVGAGI. The CDR3 bases are TGTGCCAGCAGTATATTCGGGAGGTGGAATGAGCAGTTCTTC. Encoded protein: CASSIFGRWNEQFF.

The chain links TRBV7-9 to TRBJ2-7; TRBD1 matches 7 bases. Germline assignment: CDR1 SEHNR and CDR2 FQNEAQ (reference sequence). Germline trimming cut 3 bases from V and 0 bases from J; bases unmatched to any gene: 5. The CDR3 covers 15 residues. CDR3 in amino acids: CASSFLSGGSYEQYF. The CDR3 bases are TGTGCCAGCAGCTTTTTGTCAGGGGGCTCCTACGAGCAGTACTTC.

The rearrangement uses TRBV5-1 and TRBJ1-4, with a weak D call TRBD1 (6 bases). With 7 bases removed from V and 0 bases from J, the gap between germline ends came to 13 bases. Germline values: CDR1 SGHRS, CDR2 YFSETQ. This CDR3 spans 15 amino acids. CDR3 DNA: TGCGCCAGCCAACAGGGTGGTCCAACTAATGAAAAACTGTTTTTT. Amino acids: CASQQGGPTNEKLFF.

The rearrangement joins TRBV2 to TRBJ2-3; the match to TRBD2 covers 9 bases. This CDR3 has 14 amino acids. Germline CDR1 and CDR2: SNHLY and FYNNEI. Unmatched junction bases numbered 8, after V lost 8 bases and J lost 5 bases. The CDR3 sequence is CASAPGLARDTQYF. In DNA form, the CDR3 reads TGTGCCAGCGCCCCGGGACTAGCACGAGATACGCAGTATTTT. The entire variable domain, with the rest obtained from reference TRBV2 and TRBJ2-3, is as follows: EPEVTQTPSHQVTQMGQEVILRCVPISNHLYFYWYRQILGQKVEFLVSFYNNEISEKSEIFDDQFSVERPDGSNFTLKIRSTKLEDSAMYFCASAPGLARDTQYFGPGTRLTVL.

As concerns this clone: Its ends do not fully match the called genes, so a read error is possible. The V gene is TRBV28, the J gene TRBJ2-5; D call uncertain. CDR3 length equals 12 residues. Germline CDR1 is MDHEN and CDR2 is SYDVKM. Here the CDR3 reads CASTGPEWTQYF. DNA of the CDR3: TGTGCAAGCACCGGTCCCGAGTGGACCCAGTACTTC.

The chain combines TRBV6-1 with TRBJ1-5, with D unresolved. The CDR3 totals 15 residues. The V and J ends lost 0 bases and 3 bases respectively, with 9 bases between them. Germline V lookup: CDR1 MNHNS, CDR2 SASEGT. In DNA, the CDR3 is TGTGCCAGCAGTGAAGCATCCGGATTCAATCAGCCCCAGCATTTT. Amino acids: CASSEASGFNQPQHF.

V and J are TRBV27 and TRBJ2-5; D remains ambiguous. Trimming stripped 9 bases from V and 11 bases from J, with 31 bases between. Germline V gene lookup returns CDR1 MNHEY and CDR2 SMNVEV (reference sequence). This CDR3 spans 16 amino acids. CDR3 residues: CASRGRTQNSAVPQYF. CDR3 sequence (DNA): TGTGCCAGTAGAGGCCGAACCCAAAACTCTGCGGTACCTCAGTACTTC.

The genes are TRBV11-3 and TRBJ2-3; 7 positions agree with TRBD1. V shed 1 base, J shed 0 bases, and the junction held 7 bases outside the gene matches. The CDR3 has 17 residues. Germline V gene data show CDR1 as SGHNT and CDR2 as YENEEA. The CDR3 coding sequence is TGTGCCAGCAGCTTAGGCCCCGGGACAGTAAGCACAGATACGCAGTATTTT. Its protein is CASSLGPGTVSTDTQYF.

This clone was seen just once. The chain links TRBV10-2 to TRBJ1-4; D ambiguous. CDR3 length: 14 amino acids. CDR1 and CDR2 (germline): WSHSY, SAAADI. Trimming removed 6 bases at V and 0 bases at J, with 8 bases between. In DNA, the CDR3 is TGCGCCAGCAGCAGAATTGCAACTAATGAAAAACTGTTTTTT. This gives the protein CASSRIATNEKLFF.

This clone was seen more than once but under ten times. The rearrangement uses TRBV28 and TRBJ2-7; 9 bases agree with TRBD1. With 1 base clipped from V and 2 bases from J, the junction kept 18 bases outside the gene matches. CDR3 length: 20 amino acids. CDR1 MDHEN and CDR2 SYDVKM come from the germline V gene. The CDR3 reads CASSLSYKRNRGPAPYEQYF. Here the CDR3 DNA reads TGTGCCAGCAGTTTATCGTATAAGCGTAACAGGGGGCCTGCTCCCTACGAGCAGTACTTC.

This sequence joins TRBV6-1 and TRBJ2-5; D remains unclear. There are 13 residues in the CDR3. V dropped 4 bases and J dropped 2 bases, with 8 bases sitting between them. CDR1 is MNHNS and CDR2 is SASEGT in the germline V gene. The chain's CDR3 is CASSGISQETQYF. DNA for the CDR3: TGTGCCAGCAGTGGGATATCACAAGAGACCCAGTACTTC.

CDR3 in amino acids: CATKPLAEETQYF. The CDR3 bases are TGTGCCACCAAACCCCTAGCGGAAGAGACCCAGTACTTC. V usage is TRBV2 and J usage is TRBJ2-5, with 7 bases aligning to TRBD2. Trimming at V came to 10 bases and at J to 3 bases, leaving 8 bases not matched to a gene. The CDR3 length is 13 residues. The germline V gene has CDR1 SNHLY and CDR2 FYNNEI. Using reference TRBV2 and TRBJ2-5 for the parts outside the CDR3, the full variable domain is EPEVTQTPSHQVTQMGQEVILRCVPISNHLYFYWYRQILGQKVEFLVSFYNNEISEKSEIFDDQFSVERPDGSNFTLKIRSTKLEDSAMYFCATKPLAEETQYFGPGTRLLVL.

The V call is TRBV2, the J call TRBJ1-4; D is possibly TRBD1 (5 bases). Trimming pared 4 bases from V and 4 bases from J, leaving 10 bases between. The CDR3 has 14 amino acids. Germline V gene sequence: CDR1 SNHLY, CDR2 FYNNEI. CDR3 nucleotide sequence: TGTGCCAGCAGTGGGGGGACTTATAATGAAAAACTGTTTTTT. Amino acid sequence: CASSGGTYNEKLFF.